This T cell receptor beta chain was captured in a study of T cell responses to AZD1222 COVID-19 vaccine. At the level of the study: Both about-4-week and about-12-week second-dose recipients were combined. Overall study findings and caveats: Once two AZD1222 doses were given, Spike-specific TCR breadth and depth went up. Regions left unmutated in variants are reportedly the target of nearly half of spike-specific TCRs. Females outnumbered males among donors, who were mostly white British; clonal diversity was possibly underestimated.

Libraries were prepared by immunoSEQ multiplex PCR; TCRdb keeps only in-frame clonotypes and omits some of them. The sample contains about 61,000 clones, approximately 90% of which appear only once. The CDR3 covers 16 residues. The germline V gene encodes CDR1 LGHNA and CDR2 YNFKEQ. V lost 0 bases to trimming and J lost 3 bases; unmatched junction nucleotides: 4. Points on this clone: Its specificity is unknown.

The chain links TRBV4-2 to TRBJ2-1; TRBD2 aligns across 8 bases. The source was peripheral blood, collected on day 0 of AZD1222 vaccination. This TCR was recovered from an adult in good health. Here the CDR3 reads CASSQDYSGVYNEQFF. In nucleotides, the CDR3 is TGTGCCAGCAGCCAAGATTATAGCGGGGTCTACAATGAGCAGTTCTTC.